The TCR beta chain under discussion was sequenced for a study of blood T cell repertoires in COVID-19. Study in general: Spain, Italy and the United States supplied samples that represented acute and convalescent COVID-19. PBMCs, B-cell-depleted T cells, or T cells were the source of the cDNA or gDNA that made up the material.

The data were produced by immunoSEQ multiplex PCR, yet TCRdb's version contains in-frame clones alone and is incomplete. There are 200,000 to 300,000 clones in the sample; around 88% occur only once, and approximately 4.1% lies in the top ten. This CDR3 comprises 12 residues. Trimming took 4 bases from V and 4 from J, leaving 8 bases between them. The germline V gene encodes CDR1 MGHDK and CDR2 SYGVNS. What was sequenced was PBMCs or T cells enriched from blood (not recorded which). The clonotype was recovered from a woman aged 30 to 39 who had recovered from COVID-19. The rearrangement links TRBV25-1 to TRBJ2-7; weak D call: TRBD1 (5 bases). CDR3 nucleotide sequence: TGTGCCAGCAGTGCTGCAGGGTACGAGCAGTACTTC. As protein: CASSAAGYEQYF.